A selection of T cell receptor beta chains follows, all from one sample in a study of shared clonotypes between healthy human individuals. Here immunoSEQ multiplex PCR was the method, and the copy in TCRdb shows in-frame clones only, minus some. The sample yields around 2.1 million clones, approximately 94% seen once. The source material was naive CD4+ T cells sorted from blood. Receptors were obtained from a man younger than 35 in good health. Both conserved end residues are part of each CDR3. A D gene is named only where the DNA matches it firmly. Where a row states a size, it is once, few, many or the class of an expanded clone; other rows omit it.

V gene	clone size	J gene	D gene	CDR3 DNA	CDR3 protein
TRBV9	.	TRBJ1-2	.	TGTGCCAGCAGACCCTCGGGGGTGCACTATGGCTACACCTTC	CASRPSGVHYGYTF
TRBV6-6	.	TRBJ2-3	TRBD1	TGTGCCAGCAGCCCCGGGACAGGGGTCATCGGAGATACGCAGTATTTT	CASSPGTGVIGDTQYF
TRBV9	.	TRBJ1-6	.	TGTGCCAGCAGCGCCTTAGGGGGGGCCACGGCACCCCTCCACTTT	CASSALGGATAPLHF
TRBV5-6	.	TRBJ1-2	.	TGTGCCAGCAGCCCGGAGGGGCCCATGGGCTATGGCTACACCTTC	CASSPEGPMGYGYTF
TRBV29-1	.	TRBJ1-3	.	TGCAGCGCTCGAGACAGAAATAGGGTAAACACCATATATTTT	CSARDRNRVNTIYF
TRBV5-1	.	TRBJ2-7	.	TGCGCCAGCAGCTTGGAAGTCTACTACGAGCAGTACTTC	CASSLEVYYEQYF
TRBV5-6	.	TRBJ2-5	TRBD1	TGTGCCAGCAGCTTACAGGGGATGTCGGAGACCCAGTACTTC	CASSLQGMSETQYF
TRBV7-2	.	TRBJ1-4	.	TGTGCCAGCAGCCGGCCGGGGCCCAGGGTGACTAATGAAAAACTGTTTTTT	CASSRPGPRVTNEKLFF
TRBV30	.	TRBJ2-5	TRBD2	TGTGCCTGGAGTCCCGGACTAGCGAGGGAGACCCAGTACTTC	CAWSPGLARETQYF
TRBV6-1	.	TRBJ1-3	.	TGTGCCAGCAACGGACGGATCTCTGGAAACACCATATATTTT	CASNGRISGNTIYF
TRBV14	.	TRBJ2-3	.	TGTGCCAGCAGCCACTTCGGTAGCACAGATACGCAGTATTTT	CASSHFGSTDTQYF
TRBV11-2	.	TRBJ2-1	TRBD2	TGTGCCAGCAGCATGGGACTAGCGGGAGAAGAAAATGAGCAGTTCTTC	CASSMGLAGEENEQFF
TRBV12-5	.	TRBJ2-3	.	TGTGCTAGTGCCCGCACAGATACGCAGTATTTT	CASARTDTQYF
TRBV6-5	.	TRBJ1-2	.	TGTGCCAGCAGGTCGGCTGGGGATGGCTACACCTTC	CASRSAGDGYTF
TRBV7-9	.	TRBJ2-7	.	TGTGCCAGCAGCTCGCAGTTCCGGGGGGCTGATAACTACGAGCAGTACTTC	CASSSQFRGADNYEQYF
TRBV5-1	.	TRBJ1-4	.	TGCGCCAGCAGCTTGGTGGGGGACATTAATGAAAAACTGTTTTTT	CASSLVGDINEKLFF
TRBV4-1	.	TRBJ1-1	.	TGCGCCAGCAGCCAGTTAATGAACACTGAAGCTTTCTTT	CASSQLMNTEAFF
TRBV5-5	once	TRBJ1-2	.	TGTGCCAGCAGTCAAGACGACAGGAACTATGGCTACACCTTC	CASSQDDRNYGYTF
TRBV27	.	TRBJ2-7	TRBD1	TGTGCCAGCAGTTCGACTACCGGGACAGGGAGCTCCTACGAGCAGTACTTC	CASSSTTGTGSSYEQYF
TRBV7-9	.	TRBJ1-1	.	TGTGCCAGCAGCCTTAGGACACTGAACACTGAAGCTTTCTTT	CASSLRTLNTEAFF
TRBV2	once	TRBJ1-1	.	TGTGCCAGCATAGGCAACGAGAACACTGAAGCTTTCTTT	CASIGNENTEAFF
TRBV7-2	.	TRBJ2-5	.	TGTGCCAGCAGCTTAGGAGGGGAAAAGACCCAGTACTTC	CASSLGGEKTQYF
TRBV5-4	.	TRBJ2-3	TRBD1	TGTGCCAGCAGCGAGGACAGGCGCACAGATACGCAGTATTTT	CASSEDRRTDTQYF
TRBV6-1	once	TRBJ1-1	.	TGTGCCGGGAGGAGGGGGAACACTGAAGCTTTCTTT	CAGRRGNTEAFF